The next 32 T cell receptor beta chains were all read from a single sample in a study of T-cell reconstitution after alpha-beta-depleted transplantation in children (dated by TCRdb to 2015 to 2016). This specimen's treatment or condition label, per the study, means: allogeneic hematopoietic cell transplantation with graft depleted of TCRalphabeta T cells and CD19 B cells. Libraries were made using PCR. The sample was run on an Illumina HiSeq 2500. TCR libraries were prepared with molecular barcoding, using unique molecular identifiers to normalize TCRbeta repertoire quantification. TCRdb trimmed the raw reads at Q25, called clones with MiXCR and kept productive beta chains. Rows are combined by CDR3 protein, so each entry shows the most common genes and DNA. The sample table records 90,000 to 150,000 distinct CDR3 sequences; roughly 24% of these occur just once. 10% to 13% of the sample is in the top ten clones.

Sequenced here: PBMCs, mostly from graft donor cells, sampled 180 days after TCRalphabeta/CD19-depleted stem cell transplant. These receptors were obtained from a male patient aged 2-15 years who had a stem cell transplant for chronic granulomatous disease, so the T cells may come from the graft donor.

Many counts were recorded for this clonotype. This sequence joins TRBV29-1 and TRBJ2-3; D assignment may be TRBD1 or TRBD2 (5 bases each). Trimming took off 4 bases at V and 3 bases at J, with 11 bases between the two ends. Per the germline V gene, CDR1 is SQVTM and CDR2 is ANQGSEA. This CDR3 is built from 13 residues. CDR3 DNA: TGCAGCGTTGTCGGGTGGGGGACAGATACGCAGTATTTT. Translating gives CSVVGWGTDTQYF.

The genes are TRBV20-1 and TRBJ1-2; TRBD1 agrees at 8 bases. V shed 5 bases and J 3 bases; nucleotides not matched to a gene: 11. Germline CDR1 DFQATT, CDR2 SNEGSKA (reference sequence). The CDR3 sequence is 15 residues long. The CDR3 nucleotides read TGCAGTGCTCCGCCCAGGCAGGGGGCGGACTATGGCTACACCTTC. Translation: CSAPPRQGADYGYTF.

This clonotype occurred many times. Here the CDR3 reads CATSRAGAADTQYF. The CDR3 nucleotides are TGTGCCACCAGCAGAGCTGGGGCGGCAGATACGCAGTATTTT. The gene calls are TRBV15 and TRBJ2-3, with TRBD1 as a possible D gene (5 bases). V was clipped by 1 base and J by 4 bases, with 9 bases between them. The CDR3 covers 14 residues. From germline, CDR1 is LNHNV and CDR2 YYDKDF (reference sequence).

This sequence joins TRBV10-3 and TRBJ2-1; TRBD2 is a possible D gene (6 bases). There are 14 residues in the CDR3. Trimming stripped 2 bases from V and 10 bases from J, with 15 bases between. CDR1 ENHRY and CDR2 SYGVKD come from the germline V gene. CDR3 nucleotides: TGTGCCATCAGTGAGATGGGGACTCCTAGGGAGCAGTTCTTC. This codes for CAISEMGTPREQFF.

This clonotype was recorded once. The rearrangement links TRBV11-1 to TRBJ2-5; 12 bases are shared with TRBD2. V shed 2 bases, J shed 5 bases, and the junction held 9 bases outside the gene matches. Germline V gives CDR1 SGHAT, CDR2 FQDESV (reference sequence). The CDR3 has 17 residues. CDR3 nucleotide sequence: TGTGCCAGCAGCTTAAGCGGTAGACTAGCGGGAGCGGAGACCCAGTACTTC. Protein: CASSLSGRLAGAETQYF.

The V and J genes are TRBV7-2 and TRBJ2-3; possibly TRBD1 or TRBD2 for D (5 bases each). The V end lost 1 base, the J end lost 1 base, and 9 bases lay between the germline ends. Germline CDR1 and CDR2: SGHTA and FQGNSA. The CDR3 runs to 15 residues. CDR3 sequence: CASSLDSGRTDTQYF. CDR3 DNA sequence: TGTGCCAGCAGCTTAGACTCGGGGCGCACAGATACGCAGTATTTT.

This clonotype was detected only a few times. The CDR3 spells CASSLQGANTEAFF. CDR3 DNA: TGTGCCAGCAGTTTACAGGGGGCGAACACTGAAGCTTTCTTT. This rearrangement joins TRBV12-3 or TRBV12-4 to TRBJ1-1; 8 positions agree with TRBD1. The CDR3 spans 14 residues. After removal of 2 bases from V and 1 base from J, the junction contained 0 bases not matched to a gene.

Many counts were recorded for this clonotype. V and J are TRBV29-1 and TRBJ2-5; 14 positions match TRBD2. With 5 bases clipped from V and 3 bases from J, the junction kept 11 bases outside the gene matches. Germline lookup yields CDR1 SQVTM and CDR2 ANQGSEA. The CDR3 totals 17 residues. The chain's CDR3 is CSVTRLAGGPWKETQYF. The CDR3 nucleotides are TGCAGCGTTACCAGACTAGCGGGAGGGCCTTGGAAAGAGACCCAGTACTTC.

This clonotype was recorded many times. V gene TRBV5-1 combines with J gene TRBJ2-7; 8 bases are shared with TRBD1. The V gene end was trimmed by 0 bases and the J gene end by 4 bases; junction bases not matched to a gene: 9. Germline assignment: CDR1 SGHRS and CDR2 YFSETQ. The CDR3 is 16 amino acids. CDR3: CASSLASGTGRYEQYF. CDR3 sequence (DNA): TGCGCCAGCAGCTTGGCCTCGGGGACAGGTCGATACGAGCAGTACTTC. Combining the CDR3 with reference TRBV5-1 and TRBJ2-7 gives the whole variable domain KAGVTQTPRYLIKTRGQQVTLSCSPISGHRSVSWYQQTPGQGLQFLFEYFSETQRNKGNFPGRFSGRQFSNSRSEMNVSTLELGDSALYLCASSLASGTGRYEQYFGPGTRLTVT.

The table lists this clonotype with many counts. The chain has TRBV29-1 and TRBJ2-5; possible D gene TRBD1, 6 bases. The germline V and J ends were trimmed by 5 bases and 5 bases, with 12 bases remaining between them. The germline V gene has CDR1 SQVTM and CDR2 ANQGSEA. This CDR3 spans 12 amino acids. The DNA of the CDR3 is TGCAGCGTTAACCTGCAGGGGGAGACCCAGTACTTC. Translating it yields CSVNLQGETQYF. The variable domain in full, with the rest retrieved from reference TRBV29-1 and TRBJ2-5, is SAVISQKPSRDICQRGTSLTIQCQVDSQVTMMFWYRQQPGQSLTLIATANQGSEATYESGFVIDKFPISRPNLTFSTLTVSNMSPEDSSIYLCSVNLQGETQYFGPGTRLLVL.

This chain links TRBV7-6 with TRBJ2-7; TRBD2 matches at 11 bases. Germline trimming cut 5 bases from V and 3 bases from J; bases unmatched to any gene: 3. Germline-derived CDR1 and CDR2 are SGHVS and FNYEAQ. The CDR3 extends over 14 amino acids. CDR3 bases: TGTGCCAGCAGCCAGACTAGCGGGGACTACGAGCAGTACTTC. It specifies CASSQTSGDYEQYF.

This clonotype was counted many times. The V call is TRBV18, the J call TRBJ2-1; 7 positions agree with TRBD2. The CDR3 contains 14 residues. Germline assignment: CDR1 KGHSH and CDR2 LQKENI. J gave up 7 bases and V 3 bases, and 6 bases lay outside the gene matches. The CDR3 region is CASSPIGRTNEQFF. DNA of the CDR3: TGTGCCAGCTCACCCATCGGGAGGACTAATGAGCAGTTCTTC. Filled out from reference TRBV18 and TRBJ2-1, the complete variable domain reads NAGVMQNPRHLVRRRGQEARLRCSPMKGHSHVYWYRQLPEEGLKFMVYLQKENIIDESGMPKERFSAEFPKEGPSILRIQQVVRGDSAAYFCASSPIGRTNEQFFGPGTRLTVL.

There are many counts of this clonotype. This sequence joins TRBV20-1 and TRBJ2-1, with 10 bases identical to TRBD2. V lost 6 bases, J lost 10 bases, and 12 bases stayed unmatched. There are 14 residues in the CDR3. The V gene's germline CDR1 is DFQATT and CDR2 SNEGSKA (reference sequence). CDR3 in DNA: TGCAGTGCAAAGCGGGGGGGCGTTCCCTACGAGCAGTTCTTC. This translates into CSAKRGGVPYEQFF.

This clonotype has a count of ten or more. CDR3 DNA sequence: TGTGCCAGCAGTGAAGATGAAGAAGCAACCACCATATATTTT. It translates to CASSEDEEATTIYF. V gene TRBV6-1 combines with J gene TRBJ1-3; D unresolved. Looked up from germline, CDR1 is MNHNS and CDR2 is SASEGT. The V gene lost 1 base and the J gene lost 9 bases, with 13 bases spanning the gap. The CDR3 spans 14 residues.

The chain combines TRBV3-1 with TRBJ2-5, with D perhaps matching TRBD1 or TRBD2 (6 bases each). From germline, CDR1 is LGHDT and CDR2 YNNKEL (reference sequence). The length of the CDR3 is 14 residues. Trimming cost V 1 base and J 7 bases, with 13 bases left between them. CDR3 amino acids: CASSQVRLGGTQYF. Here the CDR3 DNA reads TGTGCCAGCAGCCAAGTGCGACTAGGGGGGACCCAGTACTTC.

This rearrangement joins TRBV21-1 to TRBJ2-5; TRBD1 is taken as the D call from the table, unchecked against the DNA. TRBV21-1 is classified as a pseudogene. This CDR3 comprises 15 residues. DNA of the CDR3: TGTGCCAGCAGCAGTGACAGGGGGCCGATAGAGACCCAGTACTTC. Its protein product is CASSSDRGPIETQYF.

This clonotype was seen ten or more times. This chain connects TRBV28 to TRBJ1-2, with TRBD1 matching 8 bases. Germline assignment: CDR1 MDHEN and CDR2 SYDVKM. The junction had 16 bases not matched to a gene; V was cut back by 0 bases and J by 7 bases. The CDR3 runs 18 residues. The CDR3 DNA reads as TGTGCCAGCAGTTTATGGCCCCATCAGACAGGGGAGGAAGGTGGCTACACCTTC. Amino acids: CASSLWPHQTGEEGGYTF.

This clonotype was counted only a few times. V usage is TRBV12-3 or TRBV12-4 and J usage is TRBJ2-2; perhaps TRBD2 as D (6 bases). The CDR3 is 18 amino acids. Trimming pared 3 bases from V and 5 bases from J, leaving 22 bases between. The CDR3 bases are TGTGCCAGCAGTTTTCTCCGATTAGCGGAGGTTCGGACCGGGGAGCTGTTTTTT. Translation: CASSFLRLAEVRTGELFF.

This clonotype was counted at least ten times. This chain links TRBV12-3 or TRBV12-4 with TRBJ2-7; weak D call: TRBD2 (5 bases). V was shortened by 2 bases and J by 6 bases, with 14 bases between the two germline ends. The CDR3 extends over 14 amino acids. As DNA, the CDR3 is TGTGCCAGCAGTTTACCCGGACTTGTTCCCGAGCAGTACTTC. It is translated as CASSLPGLVPEQYF.

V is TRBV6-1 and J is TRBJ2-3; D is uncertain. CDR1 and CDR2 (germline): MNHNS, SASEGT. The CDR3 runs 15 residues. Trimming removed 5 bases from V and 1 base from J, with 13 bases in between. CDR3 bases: TGTGCCAGCAGTCGACTCAATACACGCACAGATACGCAGTATTTT. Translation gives CASSRLNTRTDTQYF.

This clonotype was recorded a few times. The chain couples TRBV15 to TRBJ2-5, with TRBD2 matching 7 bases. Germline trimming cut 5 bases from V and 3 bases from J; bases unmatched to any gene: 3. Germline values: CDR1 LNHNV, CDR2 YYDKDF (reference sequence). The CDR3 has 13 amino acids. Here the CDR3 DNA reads TGTGCCACCAGCTTTGGACTAGAAGAGACCCAGTACTTC. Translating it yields CATSFGLEETQYF.

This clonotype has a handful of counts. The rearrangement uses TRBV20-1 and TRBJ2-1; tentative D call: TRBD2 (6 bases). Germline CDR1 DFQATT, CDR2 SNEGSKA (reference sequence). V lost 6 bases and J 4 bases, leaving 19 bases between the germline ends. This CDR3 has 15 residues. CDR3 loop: CSAPPVGGLYNEQFF. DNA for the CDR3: TGCAGTGCCCCCCCAGTCGGGGGATTATACAATGAGCAGTTCTTC.

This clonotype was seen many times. CDR3 in amino acids: CASIRTRGASPNEQFF. In DNA form, the CDR3 reads TGTGCCAGCATCCGAACCCGGGGGGCCTCTCCCAATGAGCAGTTCTTC. The gene calls are TRBV3-1 and TRBJ2-1; weak D call: TRBD2 (7 bases). The CDR3 is 16 residues long. V was clipped by 7 bases and J by 6 bases, with 22 bases between them. Germline V gives CDR1 LGHDT, CDR2 YNNKEL (reference sequence).

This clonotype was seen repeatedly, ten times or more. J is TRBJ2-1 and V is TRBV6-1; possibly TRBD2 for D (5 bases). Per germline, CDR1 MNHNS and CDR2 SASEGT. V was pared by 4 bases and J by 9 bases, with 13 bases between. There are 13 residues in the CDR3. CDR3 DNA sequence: TGTGCCAGCAGTGTTCGGAGAAGCGGTGAGCAGTTCTTC. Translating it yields CASSVRRSGEQFF.

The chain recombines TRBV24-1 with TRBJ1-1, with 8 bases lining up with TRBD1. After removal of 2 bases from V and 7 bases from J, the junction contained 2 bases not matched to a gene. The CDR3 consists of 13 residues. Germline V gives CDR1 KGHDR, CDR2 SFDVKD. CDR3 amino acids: CATSDWTGNEAFF. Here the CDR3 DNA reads TGTGCCACCAGTGATTGGACAGGGAATGAAGCTTTCTTT.

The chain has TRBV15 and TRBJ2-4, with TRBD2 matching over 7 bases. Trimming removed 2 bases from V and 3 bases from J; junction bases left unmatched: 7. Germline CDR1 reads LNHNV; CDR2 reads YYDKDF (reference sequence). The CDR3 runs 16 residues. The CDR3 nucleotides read TGTGCCACCAGCAGACTAGCGGAGGGAAACAAAAACATTCAGTACTTC. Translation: CATSRLAEGNKNIQYF. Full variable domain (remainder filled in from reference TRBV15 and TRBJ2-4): DAMVIQNPRYQVTQFGKPVTLSCSQTLNHNVMYWYQQKSSQAPKLLFHYYDKDFNNEADTPDNFQSRRPNTSFCFLDIRSPGLGDTAMYLCATSRLAEGNKNIQYFGAGTRLSVL.

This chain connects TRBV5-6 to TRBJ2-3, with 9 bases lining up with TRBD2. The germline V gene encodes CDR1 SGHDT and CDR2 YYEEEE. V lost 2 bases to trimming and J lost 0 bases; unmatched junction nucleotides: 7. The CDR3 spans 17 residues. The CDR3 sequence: CASSFDLAGASTDTQYF. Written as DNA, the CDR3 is TGTGCCAGCAGCTTCGACTTAGCGGGAGCTAGCACAGATACGCAGTATTTT. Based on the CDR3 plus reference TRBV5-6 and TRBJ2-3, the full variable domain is DAGVTQSPTHLIKTRGQQVTLRCSPKSGHDTVSWYQQALGQGPQFIFQYYEEEERQRGNFPDRFSGHQFPNYSSELNVNALLLGDSALYLCASSFDLAGASTDTQYFGPGTRLTVL.

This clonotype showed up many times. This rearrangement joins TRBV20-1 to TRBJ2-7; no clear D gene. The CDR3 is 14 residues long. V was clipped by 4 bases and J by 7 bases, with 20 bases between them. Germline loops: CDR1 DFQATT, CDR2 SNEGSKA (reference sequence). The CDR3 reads CSAMRSRAFTEQYF. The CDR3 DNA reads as TGCAGTGCTATGAGAAGTCGAGCCTTTACTGAGCAGTACTTC.

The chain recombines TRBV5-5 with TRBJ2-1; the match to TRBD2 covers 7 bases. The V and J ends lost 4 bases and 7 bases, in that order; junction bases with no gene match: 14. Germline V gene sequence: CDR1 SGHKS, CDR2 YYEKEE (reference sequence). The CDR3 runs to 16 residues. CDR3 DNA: TGTGCCAGCAGCCCCCCGGGGGGACCCAGGGAAAATGAGCAGTTCTTC. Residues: CASSPPGGPRENEQFF.

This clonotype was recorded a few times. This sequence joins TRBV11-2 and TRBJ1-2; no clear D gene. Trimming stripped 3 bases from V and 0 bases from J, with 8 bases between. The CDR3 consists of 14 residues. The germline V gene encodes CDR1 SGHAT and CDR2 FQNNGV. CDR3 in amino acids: CASSFLVTNYGYTF. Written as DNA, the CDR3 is TGTGCCAGCAGCTTTTTGGTAACTAACTATGGCTACACCTTC.

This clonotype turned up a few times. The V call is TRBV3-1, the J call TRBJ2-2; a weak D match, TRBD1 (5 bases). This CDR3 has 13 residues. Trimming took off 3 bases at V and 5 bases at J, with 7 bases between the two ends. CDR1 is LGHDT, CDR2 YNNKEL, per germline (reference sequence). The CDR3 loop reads CASSQRTTGELFF. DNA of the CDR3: TGTGCCAGCAGCCAGCGGACAACCGGGGAGCTGTTTTTT.

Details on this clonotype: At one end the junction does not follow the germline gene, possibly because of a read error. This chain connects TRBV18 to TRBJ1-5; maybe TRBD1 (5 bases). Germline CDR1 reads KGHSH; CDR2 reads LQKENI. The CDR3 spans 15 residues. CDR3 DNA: TGTGCCAGCTCGCTTAAAGGGAAGGGGTATCAGCGCCAGCATTTT. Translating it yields CASSLKGKGYQRQHF.